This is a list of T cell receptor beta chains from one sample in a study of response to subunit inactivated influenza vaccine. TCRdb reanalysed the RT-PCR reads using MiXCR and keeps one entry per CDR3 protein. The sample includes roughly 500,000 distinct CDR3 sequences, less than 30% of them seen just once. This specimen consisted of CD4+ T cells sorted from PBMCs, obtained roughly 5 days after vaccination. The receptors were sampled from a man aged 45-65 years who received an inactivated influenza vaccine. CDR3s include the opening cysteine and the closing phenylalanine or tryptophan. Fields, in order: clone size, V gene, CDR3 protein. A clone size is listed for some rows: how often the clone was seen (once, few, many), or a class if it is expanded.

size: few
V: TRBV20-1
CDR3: CSARGTSGRASTDTQYF

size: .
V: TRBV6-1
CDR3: CASSRTENYGYTF

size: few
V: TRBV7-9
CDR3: CASSRDGQGNTEAFF

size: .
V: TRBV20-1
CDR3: CSAEDRGQNYGYTF

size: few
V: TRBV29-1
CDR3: CSVRAGNSYEQYF

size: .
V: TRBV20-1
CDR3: CSARDHGNSNQPQHF

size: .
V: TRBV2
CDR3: CASRTGTDTYEQYF

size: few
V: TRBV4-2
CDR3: CASSPDGYNEQFF

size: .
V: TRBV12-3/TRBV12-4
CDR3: CASSLRGLNLNTEAFF

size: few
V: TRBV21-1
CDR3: CASSLRQGRSNQPQHF

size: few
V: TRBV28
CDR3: CASRMGTLRHREQYF

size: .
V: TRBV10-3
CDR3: CAIRPSGNTGELFF

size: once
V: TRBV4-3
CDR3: CASSQAIAVEGRETQYF

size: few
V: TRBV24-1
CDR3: CATSVPSGNRDEQFF

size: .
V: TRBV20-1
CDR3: CSADRTSGGIYEQYF

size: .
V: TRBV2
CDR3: CASRDGQVSYEQYF

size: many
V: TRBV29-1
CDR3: CSVKGDYRSSYEQYF

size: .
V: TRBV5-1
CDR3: CASSGGQGLGEQYF

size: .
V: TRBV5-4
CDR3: CASGQYATDTQYF

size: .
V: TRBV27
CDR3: CASSIRTGSYGYTF

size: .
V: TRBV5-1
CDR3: CASTSTGSQETQYF

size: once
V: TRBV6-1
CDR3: CATLRTSGSSYEQYF

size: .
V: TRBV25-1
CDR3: CASSGLAEQFF

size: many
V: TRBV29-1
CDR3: CSVAPGSGNTEAFF

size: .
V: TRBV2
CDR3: CASSEFGLNEQFF

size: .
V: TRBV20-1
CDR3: CSWTSAETQYF

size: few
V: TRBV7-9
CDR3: CASTLGGPRTDTQYF

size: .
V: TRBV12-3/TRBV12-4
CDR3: CASSLLGQTYEQYF

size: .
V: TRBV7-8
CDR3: CASSPRVGDTQYF

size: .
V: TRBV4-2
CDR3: CASSQVSSGLGDEQFF

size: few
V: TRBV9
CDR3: CASSVSGSSGKRETQYF

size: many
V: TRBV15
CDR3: CATSRKGPYSNQPQHF

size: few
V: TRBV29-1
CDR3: CSVDVISTDTQYF

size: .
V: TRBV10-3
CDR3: CAIRISGRANGELFF

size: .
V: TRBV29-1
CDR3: CSVKSGDEQYF

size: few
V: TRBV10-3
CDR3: CAISERLAGPSYEQYF

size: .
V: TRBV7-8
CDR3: CASSLGWGLAGANEQFF

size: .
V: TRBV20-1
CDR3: CSASGTGFSYEQYF

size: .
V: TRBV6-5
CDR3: CASSYATIGEQFF

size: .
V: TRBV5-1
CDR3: CASSLRGLRGANVLTF

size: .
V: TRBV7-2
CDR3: CASSFDGISGNTIYF

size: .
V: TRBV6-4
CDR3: CASTNGVAVIQETQYF

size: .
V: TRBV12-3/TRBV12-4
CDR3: CASKSRRGAINEQFF

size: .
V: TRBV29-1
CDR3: CSVAPGTAKETQYF

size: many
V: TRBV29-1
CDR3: CSVEARDRGRNEQFF

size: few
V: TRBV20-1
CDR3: CSANLRARHYGYTF

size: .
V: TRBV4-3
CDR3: CASSQDLPSEAFF

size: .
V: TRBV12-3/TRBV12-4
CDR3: CASRQSGGGYNEQFF

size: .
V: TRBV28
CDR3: CASSPRTGQSSGANVLTF

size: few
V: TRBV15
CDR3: CATKLAAKETQYF

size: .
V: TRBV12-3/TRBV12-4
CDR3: CASCKGSVNNSPLHF

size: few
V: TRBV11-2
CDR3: CASTLDRHLGNEQFF

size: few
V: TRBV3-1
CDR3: CASSESGQGRGETQYF